Here is one T cell receptor (beta chain) with its context. What it binds is not known. Amplification used 60 Vbeta primers and 13 Jbeta primers. TCRdb's copy holds only in-frame clones and misses some; the assay was immunoSEQ multiplex PCR. The repertoire holds about 140,000 clones, with 65% to 80% as singletons. The CDR3 sequence is 14 residues long. Germline CDR1 and CDR2: SGHDT and YYEEEE. Trimming removed 0 bases from V and 5 bases from J; junction bases left unmatched: 3. The data derive from a study of cytomegalovirus exposure and HLA in healthy donors. General study results and limits: Solely CMV serostatus was available to characterize immune exposure. Productive status was seen about 90% or about 30% of the time for most TCR beta V segments in an earlier analysis.

The sequenced material came from PBMCs. The chain employs TRBV5-6 and TRBJ1-2; 8 bases map to TRBD1. The sequence was obtained from a male donor in good health and CMV-seropositive. CDR3 loop: CASSLGDRGYGYTF. For the CDR3, the DNA is TGTGCCAGCAGCTTGGGCGACAGGGGTTATGGCTACACCTTC. The variable domain in full, with the rest retrieved from reference TRBV5-6 and TRBJ1-2, is DAGVTQSPTHLIKTRGQQVTLRCSPKSGHDTVSWYQQALGQGPQFIFQYYEEEERQRGNFPDRFSGHQFPNYSSELNVNALLLGDSALYLCASSLGDRGYGYTFGSGTRLTVV.